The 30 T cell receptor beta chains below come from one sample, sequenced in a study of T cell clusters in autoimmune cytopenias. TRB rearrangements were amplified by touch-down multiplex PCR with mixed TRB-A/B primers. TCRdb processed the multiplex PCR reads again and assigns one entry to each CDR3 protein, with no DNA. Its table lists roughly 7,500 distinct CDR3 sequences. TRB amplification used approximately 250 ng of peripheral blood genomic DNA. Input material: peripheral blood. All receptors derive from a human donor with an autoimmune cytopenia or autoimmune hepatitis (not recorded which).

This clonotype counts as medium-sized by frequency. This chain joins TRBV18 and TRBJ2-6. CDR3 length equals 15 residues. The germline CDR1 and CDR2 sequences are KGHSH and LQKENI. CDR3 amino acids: CASSPRTSGANVLTF.

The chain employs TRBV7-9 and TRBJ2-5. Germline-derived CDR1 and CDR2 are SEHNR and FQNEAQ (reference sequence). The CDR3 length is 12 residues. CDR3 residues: CASRGYQETQYF.

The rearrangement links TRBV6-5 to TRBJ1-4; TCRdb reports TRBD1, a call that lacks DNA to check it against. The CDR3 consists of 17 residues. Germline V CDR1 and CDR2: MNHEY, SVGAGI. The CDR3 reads CASSYSSRTRGEEKLFF.

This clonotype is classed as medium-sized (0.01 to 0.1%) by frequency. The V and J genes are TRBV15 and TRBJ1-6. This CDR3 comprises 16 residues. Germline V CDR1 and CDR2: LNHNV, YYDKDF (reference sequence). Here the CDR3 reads CATSRDSERYNSPLHF.

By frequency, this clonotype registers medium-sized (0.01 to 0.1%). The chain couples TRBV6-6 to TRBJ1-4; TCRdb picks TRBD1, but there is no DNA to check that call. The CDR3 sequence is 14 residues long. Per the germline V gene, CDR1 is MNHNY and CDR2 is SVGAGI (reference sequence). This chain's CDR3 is CASSYRTGGVKLFF.

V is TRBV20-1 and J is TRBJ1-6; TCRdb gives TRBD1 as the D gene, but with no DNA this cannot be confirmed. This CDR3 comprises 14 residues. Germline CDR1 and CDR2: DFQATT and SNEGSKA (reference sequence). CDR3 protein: CSASDRQHNSPLHF.

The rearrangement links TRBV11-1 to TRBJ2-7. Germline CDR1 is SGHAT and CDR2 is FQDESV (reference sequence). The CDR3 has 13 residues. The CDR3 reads CASSGSFFGEQYF.

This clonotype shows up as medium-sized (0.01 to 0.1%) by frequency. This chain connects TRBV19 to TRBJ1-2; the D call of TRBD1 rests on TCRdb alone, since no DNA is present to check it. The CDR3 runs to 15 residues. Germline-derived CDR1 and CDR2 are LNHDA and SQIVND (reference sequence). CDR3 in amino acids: CASSSRGRANYGYTF.

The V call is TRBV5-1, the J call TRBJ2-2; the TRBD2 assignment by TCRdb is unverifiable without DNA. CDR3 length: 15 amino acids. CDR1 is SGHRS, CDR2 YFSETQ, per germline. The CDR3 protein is CASVRTSVDTGELFF.

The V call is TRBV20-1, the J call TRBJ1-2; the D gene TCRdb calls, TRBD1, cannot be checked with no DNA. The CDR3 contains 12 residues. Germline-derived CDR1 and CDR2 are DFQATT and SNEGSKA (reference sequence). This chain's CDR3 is CSARAGGYGYTF.

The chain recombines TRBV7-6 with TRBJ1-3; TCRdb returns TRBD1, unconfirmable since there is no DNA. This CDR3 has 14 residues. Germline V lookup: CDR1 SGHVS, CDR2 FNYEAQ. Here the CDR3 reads CASSRRTAGNTIYF.

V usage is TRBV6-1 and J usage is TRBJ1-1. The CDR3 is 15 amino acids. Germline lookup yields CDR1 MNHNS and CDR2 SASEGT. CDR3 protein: CASSELGVPNTEAFF.

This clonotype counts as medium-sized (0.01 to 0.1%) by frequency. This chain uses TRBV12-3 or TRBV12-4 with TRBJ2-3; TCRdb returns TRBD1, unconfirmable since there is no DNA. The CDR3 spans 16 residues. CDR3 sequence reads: CASTPWSRRTTDTQYF.

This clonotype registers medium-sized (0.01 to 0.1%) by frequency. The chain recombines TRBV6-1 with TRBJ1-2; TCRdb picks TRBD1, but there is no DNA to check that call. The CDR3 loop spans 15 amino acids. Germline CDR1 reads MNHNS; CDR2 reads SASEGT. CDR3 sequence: CASSASTGVPYGYTF.

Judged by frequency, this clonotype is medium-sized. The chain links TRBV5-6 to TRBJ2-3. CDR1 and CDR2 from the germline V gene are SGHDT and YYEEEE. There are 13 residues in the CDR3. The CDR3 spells CASSLAPTDTQYF.

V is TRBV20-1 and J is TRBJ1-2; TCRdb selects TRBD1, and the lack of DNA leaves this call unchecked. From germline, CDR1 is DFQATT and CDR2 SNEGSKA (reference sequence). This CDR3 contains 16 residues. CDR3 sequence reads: CSARDWGTGGFYGYTF.

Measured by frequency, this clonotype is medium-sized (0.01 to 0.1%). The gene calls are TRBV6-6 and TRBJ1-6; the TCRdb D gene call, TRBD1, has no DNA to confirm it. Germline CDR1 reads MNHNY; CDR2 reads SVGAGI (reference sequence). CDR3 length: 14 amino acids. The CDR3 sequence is CASSYGQGVAPLHF.

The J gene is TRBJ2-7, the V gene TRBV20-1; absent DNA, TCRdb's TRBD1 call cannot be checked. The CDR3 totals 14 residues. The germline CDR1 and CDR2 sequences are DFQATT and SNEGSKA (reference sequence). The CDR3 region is CSAKGGTGNYEQYF.

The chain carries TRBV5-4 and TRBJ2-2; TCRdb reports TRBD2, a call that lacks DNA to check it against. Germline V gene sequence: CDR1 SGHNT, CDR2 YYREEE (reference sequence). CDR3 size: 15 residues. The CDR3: CASSHKRGRTGELFF.

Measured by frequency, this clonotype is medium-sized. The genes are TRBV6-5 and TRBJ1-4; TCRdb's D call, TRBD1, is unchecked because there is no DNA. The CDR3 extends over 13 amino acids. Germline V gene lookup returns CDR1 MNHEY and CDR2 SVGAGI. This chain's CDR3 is CASRPRPNEKLFF.

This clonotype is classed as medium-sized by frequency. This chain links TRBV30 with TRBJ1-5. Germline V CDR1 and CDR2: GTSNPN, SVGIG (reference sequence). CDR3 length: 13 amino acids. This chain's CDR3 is CAWSFDPNQPQHF.

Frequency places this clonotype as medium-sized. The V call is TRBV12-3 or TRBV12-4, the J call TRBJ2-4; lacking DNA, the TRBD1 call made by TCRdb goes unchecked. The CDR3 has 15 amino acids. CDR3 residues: CASSRDGLAKNIQYF.

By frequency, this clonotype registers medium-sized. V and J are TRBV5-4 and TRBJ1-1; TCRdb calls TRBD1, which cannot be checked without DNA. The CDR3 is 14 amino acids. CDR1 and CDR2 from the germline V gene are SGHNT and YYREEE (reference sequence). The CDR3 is CASSLAGGGQGAFF.

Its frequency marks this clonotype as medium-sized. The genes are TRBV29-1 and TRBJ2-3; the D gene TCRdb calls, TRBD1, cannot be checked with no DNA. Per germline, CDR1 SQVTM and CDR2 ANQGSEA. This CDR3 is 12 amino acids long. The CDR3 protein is CSVGQGADTQYF.

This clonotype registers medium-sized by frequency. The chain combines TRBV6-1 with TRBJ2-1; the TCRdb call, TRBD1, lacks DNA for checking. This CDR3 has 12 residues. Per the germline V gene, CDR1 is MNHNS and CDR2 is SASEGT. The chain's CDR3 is CASSVRGNEQFF.

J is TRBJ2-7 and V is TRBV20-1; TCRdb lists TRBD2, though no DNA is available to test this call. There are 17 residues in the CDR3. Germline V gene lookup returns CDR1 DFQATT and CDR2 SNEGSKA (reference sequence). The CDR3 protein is CSARDPAVQFLSYEQYF.

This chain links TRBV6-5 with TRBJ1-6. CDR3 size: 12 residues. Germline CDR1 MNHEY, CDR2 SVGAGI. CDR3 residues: CASSYSVSPLHF.

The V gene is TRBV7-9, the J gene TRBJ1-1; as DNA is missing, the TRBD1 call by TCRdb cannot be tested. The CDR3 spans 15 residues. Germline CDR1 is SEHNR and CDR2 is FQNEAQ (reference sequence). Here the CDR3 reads CASSIRTAMNTEAFF.

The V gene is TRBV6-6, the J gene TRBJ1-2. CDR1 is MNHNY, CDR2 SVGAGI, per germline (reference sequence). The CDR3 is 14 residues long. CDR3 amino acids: CASSFSSRLYGYTF.

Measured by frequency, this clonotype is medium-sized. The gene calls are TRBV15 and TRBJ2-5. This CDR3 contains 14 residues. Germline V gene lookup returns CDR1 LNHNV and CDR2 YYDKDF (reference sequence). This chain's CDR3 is CATSRGNREETQYF.